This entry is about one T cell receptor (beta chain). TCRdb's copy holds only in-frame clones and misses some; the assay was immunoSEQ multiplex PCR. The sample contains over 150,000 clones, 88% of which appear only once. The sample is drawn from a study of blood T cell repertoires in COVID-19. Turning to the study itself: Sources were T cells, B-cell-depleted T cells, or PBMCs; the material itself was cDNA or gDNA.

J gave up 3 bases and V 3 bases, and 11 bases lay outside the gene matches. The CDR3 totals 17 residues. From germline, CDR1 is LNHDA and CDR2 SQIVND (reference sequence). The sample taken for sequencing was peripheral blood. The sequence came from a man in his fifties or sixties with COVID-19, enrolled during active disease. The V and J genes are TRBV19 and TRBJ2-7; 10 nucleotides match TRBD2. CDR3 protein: CASSINSGRFGGYEQYF. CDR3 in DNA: TGTGCCAGTAGTATTAATAGCGGGAGGTTCGGTGGCTACGAGCAGTACTTC.